The T cell receptor (beta chain) under discussion was sequenced for a study of blood T cell repertoires in COVID-19. Study summary: Acute and convalescent COVID-19 specimens originated in the United States, Italy and Spain. T cells, B-cell-depleted T cells, or PBMCs provided the cDNA or gDNA that served as material.

Authors' data handling: Counts of nucleated cells, estimated from reference gene primer amplification, were obtained. Sequencing was performed with immunoSEQ multiplex PCR; in TCRdb, only in-frame clones are kept and a portion is missing. V and J calls and clone size are as listed in that table; D and trimming were resolved from the DNA. The profile shows about 240,000 clones, approximately 83% of them singletons. Germline V gene lookup returns CDR1 SQVTM and CDR2 ANQGSEA. V was cut by 3 bases and J by 8 bases, with 16 bases left in between. The CDR3 is 13 amino acids. This sequence was found in a woman in her twenties or thirties who had recovered from COVID-19. This chain joins TRBV29-1 and TRBJ1-2; tentatively, D is TRBD1 (6 bases). The sequencing input was peripheral blood. In DNA, the CDR3 is TGCAGCGTTGATTCAGGGGATTTTGTCGGCTACACCTTC. It is translated as CSVDSGDFVGYTF.